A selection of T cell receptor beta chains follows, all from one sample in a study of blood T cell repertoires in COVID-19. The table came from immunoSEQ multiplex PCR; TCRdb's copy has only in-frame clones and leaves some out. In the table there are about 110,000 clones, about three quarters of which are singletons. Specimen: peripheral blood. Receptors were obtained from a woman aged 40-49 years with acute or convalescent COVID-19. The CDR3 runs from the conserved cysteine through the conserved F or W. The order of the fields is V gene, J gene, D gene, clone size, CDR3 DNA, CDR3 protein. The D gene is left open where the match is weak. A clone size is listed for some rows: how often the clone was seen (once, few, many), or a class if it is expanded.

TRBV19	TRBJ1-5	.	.	TGTGCCAGTAGTATGCTAGGTGCGGCTAGCAATCAGCCCCAGCATTTT	CASSMLGAASNQPQHF
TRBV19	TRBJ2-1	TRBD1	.	TGTGCCAGTAGTAGCCGGGACAGGGGATTTTACAATGAGCAGTTCTTC	CASSSRDRGFYNEQFF
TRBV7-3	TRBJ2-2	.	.	TGTGCCAGTGGGCAGGTGGGCACCGGGGAGCTGTTTTTT	CASGQVGTGELFF
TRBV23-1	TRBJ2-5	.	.	TGCGCCAGCATGAGGGGGGGGGTCTACGGGACCCAGTACTTC	CASMRGGVYGTQYF
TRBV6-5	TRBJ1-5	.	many	TGTGCCAGCAGTTACTCCTTGAATCAGCCCCAGCATTTT	CASSYSLNQPQHF
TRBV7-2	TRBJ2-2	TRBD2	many	TGTGCCAGCAGCTTAGAAGGCGGGGGGGCCCCCGGGGAGCTGTTTTTT	CASSLEGGGAPGELFF
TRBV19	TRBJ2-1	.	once	TGTGCCAGTAGGAGGTCACAATACAATGAGCAGTTCTTC	CASRRSQYNEQFF
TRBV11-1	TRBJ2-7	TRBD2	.	TGTGCCAGCAGCTTGGGAGGGGCGATCACTTACGAGCAGTACTTC	CASSLGGAITYEQYF
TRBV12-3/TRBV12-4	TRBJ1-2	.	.	TGTGCCAGCAGTTTAGGGCAGGCTTATGGCTACACCTTC	CASSLGQAYGYTF
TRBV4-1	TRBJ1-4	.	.	TGCGCCAGCAGCCAAAACAGGATAAGAGAAAAACTGTTTTTT	CASSQNRIREKLFF
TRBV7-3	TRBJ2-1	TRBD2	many	TGTGCCAGCAGCCTAGGGACTAGCGGGGGGCTTAATGAGCAGTTCTTC	CASSLGTSGGLNEQFF
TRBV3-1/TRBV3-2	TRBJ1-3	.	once	TGTGCCAGCAGCCAAGATTTACAGTCTGGAAACACCATATATTTT	CASSQDLQSGNTIYF
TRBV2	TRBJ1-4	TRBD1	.	TGTGCCAGCAGTGATCTACCGGGACAGGGGGGGCTTTTT	CASSDLPGQGGLF
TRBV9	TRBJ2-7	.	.	TGTGCCAGCAGCCCAAGCGGTGGTATTTCCTACGAGCAGTACTTC	CASSPSGGISYEQYF
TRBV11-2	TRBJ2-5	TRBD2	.	TGTGCCAGCAGCCCAAATAAGCGGGGGGAAGAGACCCAGTACTTC	CASSPNKRGEETQYF
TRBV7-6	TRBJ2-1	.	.	TGTGCCAGCAGCTTACCGACTAGTGAGTCGAATGAGCAGTTCTTC	CASSLPTSESNEQFF
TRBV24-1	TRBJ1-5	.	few	TGTGCCACCAGTGACAGGGAAAATCAGCCCCAGCATTTT	CATSDRENQPQHF
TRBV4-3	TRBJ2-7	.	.	TGCGCCAGCAGCCAAGATCGAGGTTGGCAAGCCTACGAGCAGTACTTC	CASSQDRGWQAYEQYF
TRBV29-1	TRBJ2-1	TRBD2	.	TGCAGCGTTGTGGAACTAGCGGGGGGTAGGGATGAGCAGTTCTTC	CSVVELAGGRDEQFF
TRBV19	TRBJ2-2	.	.	TGTGCCAGTAGTAGGGGGCTGCGAGTTTCCGGGGAGCTGTTTTTT	CASSRGLRVSGELFF
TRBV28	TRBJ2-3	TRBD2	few	TGTGCCAGCAGTCCCCGAGTAGCGGGGAGCACAGATACGCAGTATTTT	CASSPRVAGSTDTQYF
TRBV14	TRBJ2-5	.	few	TGTGCCAGCAGCCAAGAGAAGGGGTCCTTCCAAGAGACCCAGTACTTC	CASSQEKGSFQETQYF
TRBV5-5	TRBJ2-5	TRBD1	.	TGTGCCACCAAGGCCGGGACAGGGGGAGAGACCCAGTACTTC	CATKAGTGGETQYF
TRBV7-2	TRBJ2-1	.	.	TGTGCCAGCAGACCCATGGCTAGCTCCTACAATGAGCAGTTCTTC	CASRPMASSYNEQFF
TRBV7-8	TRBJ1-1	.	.	TGTGCCAGCAGCTTACGAAGGGGCGCGGAGAACACTGAAGCTTTCTTT	CASSLRRGAENTEAFF
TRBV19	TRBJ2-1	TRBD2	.	TGTGCCAGTAGTGGTCTAGCGGGGAAGTATGAGCAGTTCTTC	CASSGLAGKYEQFF
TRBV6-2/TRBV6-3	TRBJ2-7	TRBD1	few	TGTGCCAGCAGTCGTGGAGAAAGTGGACAGGTTGTGAAAGAGCAGTACTTC	CASSRGESGQVVKEQYF
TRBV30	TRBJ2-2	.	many	TGTGCGACGGGAAGGCGCGTAGGGAGTACCGGGGAGCTGTTTTTT	CATGRRVGSTGELFF
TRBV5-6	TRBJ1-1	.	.	TGTGCCAGCAGTCCAGGACTAACAAGGATGAACACTGAAGCTTTCTTT	CASSPGLTRMNTEAFF
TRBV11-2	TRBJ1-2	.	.	TGTGCCAGCAGCTTGGGGGGTTTACATGGCTACACCTTC	CASSLGGLHGYTF
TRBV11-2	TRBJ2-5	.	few	TGTGCCAGCAGCTTAGAGCCTCCCGGGACCCAGTACTTC	CASSLEPPGTQYF